The rows below give T cell receptor beta chains drawn from one sample of a study of Ad26.COV2.S vaccination and SARS-CoV-2 variants. The method was immunoSEQ multiplex PCR; TCRdb's version includes in-frame clones alone and lacks a portion of them. The table records about 350,000 clones, about 90% of them present only once. The sample consisted of peripheral blood, taken after recovery from COVID-19. The receptors were gathered from a human donor who had recovered from COVID-19. Each CDR3 is given with its conserved first and last residue. A D gene is named only where the DNA matches it firmly. Clone size is not always given. Where it is, it says once, few, many or a class for expanded clones.

cdr3_length	clone_size	v_call	d_call	j_call	cdr3_nt	cdr3_aa
12	.	TRBV2	TRBD2	TRBJ2-7	TGTGCCAGCAGGGGAGGGGCGGCCGAGCAGTACTTC	CASRGGAAEQYF
16	.	TRBV19	TRBD1	TRBJ1-1	TGTGCCAGTAGTAAGACAGGGATGGGTGGATACACTGAAGCTTTCTTT	CASSKTGMGGYTEAFF
16	few	TRBV18	.	TRBJ2-5	TGTGCCAGCTCACCACGGGAGACAGGACTCCACGAGACCCAGTACTTC	CASSPRETGLHETQYF
12	once	TRBV25-1	.	TRBJ1-5	TGTGCCAGCAGTGAAGGGGCTCAGCCCCAGCATTTT	CASSEGAQPQHF
15	.	TRBV9	.	TRBJ2-3	TGTGCCAGCAGCGTAGGGGGGGTGGTCTTGGATACGCAGTATTTT	CASSVGGVVLDTQYF
13	.	TRBV10-3	.	TRBJ2-7	TGTGCCATCCTGGATGCAGGGCACCACGAGCAGTACTTC	CAILDAGHHEQYF
14	.	TRBV29-1	TRBD2	TRBJ2-1	TGCAGCGTTGAAGGGAGCTTAGCGGGGATCGAGCAGTTCTTC	CSVEGSLAGIEQFF
15	.	TRBV9	TRBD1	TRBJ1-3	TGTGCCAGCAGCGCCCCCACAGGGGCTGGAAACACCATATATTTT	CASSAPTGAGNTIYF
13	.	TRBV29-1	.	TRBJ1-1	TGCAGCGTTGAAGACAGACCGAACACTGAAGCTTTCTTT	CSVEDRPNTEAFF
14	.	TRBV3-1/TRBV3-2	.	TRBJ1-1	TGTGCCAGCAGCCAAGGAGTCGGCCGCAAGGAAGCTTTCTTT	CASSQGVGRKEAFF
14	.	TRBV5-4	TRBD1	TRBJ2-3	TGTGCCAGCAGCGTAGGGGACAGGGCTGATACGCAGTATTTT	CASSVGDRADTQYF
15	.	TRBV9	TRBD1	TRBJ2-3	TGTGCCAGCAGCGAATCCGGGACAGGCACAGATACGCAGTATTTT	CASSESGTGTDTQYF
15	.	TRBV11-3	.	TRBJ2-1	TGTGCCAGCAGCAACCCTCCCAGCTCCTACAATGAGCAGTTCTTC	CASSNPPSSYNEQFF
18	.	TRBV2	.	TRBJ2-3	TGTGCCAGCATGGACAGCCAACTTGCTTCGAGGGTCACAGATACGCAGTATTTT	CASMDSQLASRVTDTQYF
14	.	TRBV10-2	.	TRBJ1-1	TGCGCCAGCAGCGCTAAGACGAGGTACACTGAAGCTTTCTTT	CASSAKTRYTEAFF
14	.	TRBV15	.	TRBJ1-1	TGTGCCACCAGCAGGGGACTTACGAACACTGAAGCTTTCTTT	CATSRGLTNTEAFF
15	once	TRBV6-5	.	TRBJ1-3	TGTGCCAGCAGTTACCAGGGGACACAGGGAAACACCATATATTTT	CASSYQGTQGNTIYF
14	.	TRBV28	.	TRBJ2-2	TGTGCCAGCAGTTTATTGGGACCTACCGGGGAGCTGTTTTTT	CASSLLGPTGELFF
14	.	TRBV28	.	TRBJ1-1	TGTGCCAGCAGTTTATCCAGCTTGAACACTGAAGCTTTCTTT	CASSLSSLNTEAFF
16	.	TRBV19	TRBD1	TRBJ1-1	TGTGCCAGTAGTCCCAGGGGGAGAGGGGTGAACACTGAAGCTTTCTTT	CASSPRGRGVNTEAFF
16	medium-sized	TRBV11-1	.	TRBJ2-3	TGTGCCAGCAGCTTAAGGGCAGGAGTTAGTCCAGATACGCAGTATTTT	CASSLRAGVSPDTQYF
13	.	TRBV6-6	.	TRBJ1-2	TGTGCCAGCAGTTTTCGGGGAGCCTATGGCTACACCTTC	CASSFRGAYGYTF
15	few	TRBV27	.	TRBJ1-5	TGTGCCAGCAGTGCCCAGGGGCTGGGCAATCAGCCCCAGCATTTT	CASSAQGLGNQPQHF
15	.	TRBV6-5	.	TRBJ1-2	TGTGCCAGCAGCCTTGGGTCCCGGGGAATATATGGCTACACCTTC	CASSLGSRGIYGYTF